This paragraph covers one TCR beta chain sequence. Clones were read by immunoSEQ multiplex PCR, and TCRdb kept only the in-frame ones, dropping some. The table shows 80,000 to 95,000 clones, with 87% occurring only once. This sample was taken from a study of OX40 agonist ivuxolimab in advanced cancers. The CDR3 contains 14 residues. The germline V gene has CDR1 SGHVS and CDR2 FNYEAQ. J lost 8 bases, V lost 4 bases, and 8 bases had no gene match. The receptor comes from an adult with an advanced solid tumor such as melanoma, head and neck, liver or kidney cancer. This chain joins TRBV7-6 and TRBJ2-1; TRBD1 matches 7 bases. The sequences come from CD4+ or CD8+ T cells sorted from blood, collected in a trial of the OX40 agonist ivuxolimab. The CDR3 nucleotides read TGTGCCAGCAGCTCCAAGACAGGGATCCATGAGCAGTTCTTC. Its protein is CASSSKTGIHEQFF.